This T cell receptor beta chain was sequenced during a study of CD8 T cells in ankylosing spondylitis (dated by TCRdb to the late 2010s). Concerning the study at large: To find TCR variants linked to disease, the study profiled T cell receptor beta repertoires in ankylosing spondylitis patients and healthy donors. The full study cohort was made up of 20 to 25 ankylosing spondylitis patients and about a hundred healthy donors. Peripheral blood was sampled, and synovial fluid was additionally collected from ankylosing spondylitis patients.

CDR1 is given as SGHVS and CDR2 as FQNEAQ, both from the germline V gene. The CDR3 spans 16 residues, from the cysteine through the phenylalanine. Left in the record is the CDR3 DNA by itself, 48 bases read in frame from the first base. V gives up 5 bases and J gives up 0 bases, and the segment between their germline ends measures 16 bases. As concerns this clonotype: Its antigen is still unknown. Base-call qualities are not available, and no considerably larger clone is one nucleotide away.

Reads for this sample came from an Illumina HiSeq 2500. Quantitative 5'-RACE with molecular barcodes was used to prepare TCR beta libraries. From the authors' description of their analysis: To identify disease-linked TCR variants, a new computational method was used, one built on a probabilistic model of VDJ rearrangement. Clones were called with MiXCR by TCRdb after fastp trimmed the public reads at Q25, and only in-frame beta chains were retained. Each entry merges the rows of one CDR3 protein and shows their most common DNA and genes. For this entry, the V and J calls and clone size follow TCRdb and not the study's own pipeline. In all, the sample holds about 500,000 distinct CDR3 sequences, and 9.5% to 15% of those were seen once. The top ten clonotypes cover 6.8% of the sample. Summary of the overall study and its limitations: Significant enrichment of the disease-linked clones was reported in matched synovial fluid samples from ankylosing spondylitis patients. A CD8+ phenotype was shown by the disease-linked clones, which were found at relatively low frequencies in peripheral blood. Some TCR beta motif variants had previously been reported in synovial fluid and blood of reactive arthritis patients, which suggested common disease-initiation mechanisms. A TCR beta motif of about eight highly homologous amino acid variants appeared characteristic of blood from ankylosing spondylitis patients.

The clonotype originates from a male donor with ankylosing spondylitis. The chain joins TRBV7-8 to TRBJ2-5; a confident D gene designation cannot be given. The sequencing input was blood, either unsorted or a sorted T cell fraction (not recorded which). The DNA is TGTGCCAGCAGCCCTGGGGATAACACGTACCAAGAGACCCAGTACTTC. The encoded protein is CASSPGDNTYQETQYF.